This T cell receptor (beta chain) was obtained from a study of blood T cells in healthy people across ages. Study-wide context: About one barcoded TCR beta cDNA was captured per two T cells.

The CDR3 consists of 14 residues. Germline V gene lookup returns CDR1 SQVTM and CDR2 ANQGSEA. Using a J-beta primer mix together with a sample-barcoded 5' primer, a second PCR was run for 7 to 11 cycles. TCRdb reprocessed the 5' RACE reads via MiXCR and lists one record per CDR3 protein. This sample has roughly 680,000 distinct CDR3 sequences; roughly half occur once, and the top ten carry roughly 14%. The specimen sequenced was blood. This rearrangement joins TRBV29-1 to TRBJ2-1; D is possibly TRBD1 (6 bases). The J call is uncertain, as TRBJ2-7 better fits the DNA end. The TCR originated in a woman of 80 years or more in good health. The CDR3 spells CSVGPGQSYNEQYF. CDR3 in DNA: TGCAGCGTTGGACCTGGACAGTCTTACAATGAGCAGTACTTC.